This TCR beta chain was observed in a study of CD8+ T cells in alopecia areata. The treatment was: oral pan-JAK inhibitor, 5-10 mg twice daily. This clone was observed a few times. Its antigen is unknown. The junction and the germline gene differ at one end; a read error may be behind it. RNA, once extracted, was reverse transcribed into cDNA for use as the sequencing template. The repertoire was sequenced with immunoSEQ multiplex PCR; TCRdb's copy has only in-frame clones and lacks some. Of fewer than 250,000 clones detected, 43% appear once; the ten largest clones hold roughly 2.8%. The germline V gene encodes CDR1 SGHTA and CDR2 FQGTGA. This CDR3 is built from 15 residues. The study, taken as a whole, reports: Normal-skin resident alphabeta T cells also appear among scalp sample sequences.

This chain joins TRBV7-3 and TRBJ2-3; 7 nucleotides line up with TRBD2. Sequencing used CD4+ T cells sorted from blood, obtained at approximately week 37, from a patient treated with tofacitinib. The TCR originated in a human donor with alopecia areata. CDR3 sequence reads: CASSRTTSSTYTQYF. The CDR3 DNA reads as TGTGCCAGCAGCAGAACGACTAGCAGCACATATACGCAGTATTTT.